Following are 26 T cell receptor beta chains from one sample sequenced in a study of T cells in Graves' hyperthyroidism and ophthalmopathy. Researchers took RNA transcripts and amplified the TCR beta CDR3 regions from them. Initially, a first-round RT-PCR of the TCR CDR3 employed the HTBI primer set. TCRdb called the multiplex PCR reads again in MiXCR, with one record for every CDR3 protein. The sample has around 620,000 distinct CDR3 sequences, 13% to 15% seen once. The sample consisted of blood. These receptors were obtained from a woman between 18 and 29 years old with Graves' ophthalmopathy.

At least ten counts were recorded for this clonotype. V usage is TRBV6-1 and J usage is TRBJ2-7, with 12 nucleotides matching TRBD2. The junction had 13 bases not matched to a gene; V was cut back by 3 bases and J by 7 bases. Germline lookup yields CDR1 MNHNS and CDR2 SASEGT. This CDR3 has 17 amino acids. The CDR3 spells CASSESLVGLAGYEQYF. In nucleotides, the CDR3 is TGTGCCAGCAGTGAGAGCCTGGTTGGACTAGCGGGATATGAGCAGTACTTC.

This clonotype was counted at least ten times. V usage is TRBV28 and J usage is TRBJ2-7, with D perhaps given as TRBD1 or TRBD2 (5 bases each). The CDR3 runs 16 residues. Germline V gives CDR1 MDHEN, CDR2 SYDVKM. V was pared by 5 bases and J by 3 bases, with 20 bases between. The CDR3 region is CASSALRWGSDYEQYF. The CDR3 nucleotides are TGTGCCAGCAGTGCCCTGAGGTGGGGGTCGGACTACGAGCAGTACTTC.

This clonotype was recorded many times. The rearrangement uses TRBV28 and TRBJ2-3; possibly TRBD1 for D (6 bases). V was pared by 5 bases and J by 3 bases, with 15 bases between. This CDR3 comprises 15 residues. Germline CDR1 and CDR2: MDHEN and SYDVKM. The CDR3 DNA is TGTGCCAGCAGTCCTCAGGGGATGGAGACAGATACGCAGTATTTT. It translates to CASSPQGMETDTQYF.

Only a few counts were recorded for this clonotype. A junction boundary mismatches the germline segment, possibly from a read error. This chain uses TRBV6-6 with TRBJ2-7; tentative D call: TRBD1 (5 bases). Germline CDR1 is MNHNY and CDR2 is SVGAGI (reference sequence). This CDR3 is built from 15 residues. CDR3 DNA: TGTGCCAGCAGTTACTCGTCAGGGCTAGATTACGAGCGGTACTTC. This codes for CASSYSSGLDYERYF.

This clonotype was recorded many times. The chain carries TRBV6-5 and TRBJ2-7, with 7 nucleotides matching TRBD2. J lost 3 bases, V lost 0 bases, and 5 bases had no gene match. CDR1 and CDR2 from the germline V gene are MNHEY and SVGAGI. The CDR3 length is 15 residues. CDR3 sequence (DNA): TGTGCCAGCAGTTACTCGAGGTGGGGGGGCTACGAGCAGTACTTC. Translated, it gives CASSYSRWGGYEQYF.

This clonotype was observed at least ten times. The chain has TRBV6-1 and TRBJ2-7; D call uncertain. The CDR3 runs 11 residues. Trimming shortened V by 5 bases and J by 9 bases, and 11 bases separated the two germline ends. The germline gives CDR1 MNHNS, CDR2 SASEGT. The CDR3 DNA reads TGTGCCAGCAGTTCCCGACTTAGGCAGTACTTC. Its translation is CASSSRLRQYF.

This clonotype was recorded many times. The chain has TRBV2 and TRBJ2-1, with TRBD2 as a possible D gene (6 bases). The V end lost 4 bases, the J end lost 3 bases, and 10 bases lay between the germline ends. This CDR3 contains 14 residues. Germline V gives CDR1 SNHLY, CDR2 FYNNEI. CDR3 loop: CASSAGRGYNEQFF. CDR3 sequence (DNA): TGTGCCAGCAGTGCTGGGCGGGGCTACAATGAGCAGTTCTTC.

This clonotype was counted ten times or more. The chain combines TRBV27 with TRBJ2-7, with D possibly TRBD2 on 5 matching bases. The CDR3 covers 13 residues. V lost 7 bases and J 6 bases, leaving 16 bases between the germline ends. CDR1 is MNHEY and CDR2 is SMNVEV in the germline V gene (reference sequence). The CDR3 bases are TGTGCCAGCATTCGGGGAGAAGCTCTCGAGCAGTACTTC. It codes for CASIRGEALEQYF.

This clonotype was seen a handful of times. A much larger clone lies a single base off, so this may be a read error. CDR3 region: CASRLQENTEAFF. The CDR3 DNA sequence: TGTGCCAGCAGACTACAGGAGAACACTGAAGCTTTCTTT. The rearrangement joins TRBV28 to TRBJ1-1; maybe TRBD1 (5 bases). Germline V gene data show CDR1 as MDHEN and CDR2 as SYDVKM. CDR3 size: 13 residues. Trimming removed 6 bases at V and 1 base at J, with 9 bases between.

This clonotype was detected ten times or more. This chain joins TRBV6-1 and TRBJ2-2; weak D call: TRBD1 (6 bases). Germline V CDR1 and CDR2: MNHNS, SASEGT. The length of the CDR3 is 14 residues. Deletions cut 6 bases from V and 5 bases from J, with 13 bases between. The CDR3 DNA is TGTGCCAGCAGCGCGACAGGAAGGACCGGGGAGCTGTTTTTT. This codes for CASSATGRTGELFF.

Many counts were recorded for this clonotype. The chain links TRBV6-1 to TRBJ2-7; D may correspond to TRBD1 or TRBD2 (5 bases each). Germline V gene data show CDR1 as MNHNS and CDR2 as SASEGT. Trimming pared 5 bases from V and 5 bases from J, leaving 22 bases between. The CDR3 runs 16 residues. In DNA, the CDR3 is TGTGCCAGCAGTTATCTACGGGGCGGGCCACGGGACGAGCAGTACTTC. Amino acids: CASSYLRGGPRDEQYF.

This clonotype was detected only a few times. A clone one base away is much larger, so this may be a read error. The J gene is TRBJ1-1, the V gene TRBV5-1; D gene unclear. This CDR3 is 16 amino acids long. The germline CDR1 and CDR2 sequences are SGHRS and YFSETQ. Here the CDR3 reads CANSQLELGRNTEAFF. DNA for the CDR3: TGCGCCAACAGCCAGCTTGAGTTGGGCCGGAACACTGAAGCTTTCTTT. Full variable domain (remainder filled in from reference TRBV5-1 and TRBJ1-1): KAGVTQTPRYLIKTRGQQVTLSCSPISGHRSVSWYQQTPGQGLQFLFEYFSETQRNKGNFPGRFSGRQFSNSRSEMNVSTLELGDSALYLCANSQLELGRNTEAFFGQGTRLTVV.

The chain couples TRBV11-2 to TRBJ2-7; D unclear. Germline CDR1 is SGHAT and CDR2 is FQNNGV. The CDR3 covers 11 residues. Trimming took 2 bases from V and 9 from J, leaving 8 bases between them. The CDR3: CASSLRVGQYF. CDR3 nucleotide sequence: TGTGCCAGCAGCTTACGGGTGGGGCAGTACTTC. The full variable domain, its missing parts supplied by reference TRBV11-2 and TRBJ2-7, is EAGVAQSPRYKIIEKRQSVAFWCNPISGHATLYWYQQILGQGPKLLIQFQNNGVVDDSQLPKDRFSAERLKGVDSTLKIQPAKLEDSAVYLCASSLRVGQYFGPGTRLTVT.

This clonotype was recorded at least ten times. The chain has TRBV28 and TRBJ1-3; 8 bases fit TRBD1. From germline, CDR1 is MDHEN and CDR2 SYDVKM. Germline trimming cut 5 bases from V and 0 bases from J; bases unmatched to any gene: 3. The CDR3 totals 15 residues. CDR3 nucleotides: TGTGCCAGCAGTCGACAGGGGTACTCTGGAAACACCATATATTTT. It specifies CASSRQGYSGNTIYF.

In its sample, this clonotype was seen many times. The rearrangement links TRBV28 to TRBJ2-3; D gene ambiguous. The V gene's germline CDR1 is MDHEN and CDR2 SYDVKM. Trimming pared 5 bases from V and 2 bases from J, leaving 20 bases between. The CDR3 extends over 17 amino acids. The chain's CDR3 is CASSPPSRARPTDTQYF. The CDR3 nucleotides read TGTGCCAGCAGTCCCCCCTCCCGGGCTCGGCCCACAGATACGCAGTATTTT.

The rearrangement uses TRBV19 and TRBJ1-5; TRBD1 agrees at 8 bases. The germline V gene has CDR1 LNHDA and CDR2 SQIVND (reference sequence). This CDR3 contains 14 residues. The J segment lost 7 bases and the V segment lost 7 bases, leaving 9 bases of the junction unmatched. The CDR3 bases are TGTGCCAGTACCCGCGGGGCAGGGGGCCAGCCCCAGCATTTT. Its translation: CASTRGAGGQPQHF. The whole variable domain, remainder taken from reference TRBV19 and TRBJ1-5, is DGGITQSPKYLFRKEGQNVTLSCEQNLNHDAMYWYRQDPGQGLRLIYYSQIVNDFQKGDIAEGYSVSREKKESFPLTVTSAQKNPTAFYLCASTRGAGGQPQHFGDGTRLSIL.

This clonotype has at least ten counts. The chain carries TRBV7-8 and TRBJ2-1; 13 bases fit TRBD2. Germline CDR1 and CDR2: SGHVS and FQNEAQ. The CDR3 runs 17 residues. V shed 5 bases, J shed 4 bases, and the junction held 8 bases outside the gene matches. CDR3 amino acids: CASSILPGLAGYNEQFF. CDR3 DNA: TGTGCCAGCAGCATACTTCCGGGACTAGCGGGATACAATGAGCAGTTCTTC.

This clonotype was seen repeatedly, ten times or more. The J gene is TRBJ1-4, the V gene TRBV12-3 or TRBV12-4; D is ambiguous. The CDR3 is 16 residues long. V shed 3 bases and J shed 5 bases, with 16 bases lying between them. The CDR3, as DNA: TGTGCCAGCAGTTTCCTACCCGGGGTGGGGAATGAAAAACTGTTTTTT. Its protein is CASSFLPGVGNEKLFF.

This clonotype was observed a few times. V and J are TRBV19 and TRBJ1-4; perhaps TRBD1 as D (5 bases). Germline CDR1 is LNHDA and CDR2 is SQIVND (reference sequence). V was shortened by 4 bases and J by 0 bases, with 9 bases between the two germline ends. The CDR3 spans 15 residues. CDR3 coding DNA: TGTGCCAGTAGTAGACGACAGTCAACTAATGAAAAACTGTTTTTT. Its translation is CASSRRQSTNEKLFF.

The chain couples TRBV6-1 to TRBJ2-1; TRBD2 agrees at 7 bases. V trimming: 2 bases; J trimming: 2 bases; junction bases outside the gene matches: 6. CDR3 size: 16 residues. Germline CDR1 MNHNS, CDR2 SASEGT. CDR3 DNA sequence: TGTGCCAGCAGTGAACAGGCTAGCGGAGCCTACAATGAGCAGTTCTTC. It encodes CASSEQASGAYNEQFF.

This clonotype was recorded a few times. V gene TRBV9 combines with J gene TRBJ2-6, with TRBD1 matching over 8 bases. CDR1 is SGDLS, CDR2 YYNGEE, per germline. The CDR3 is 18 amino acids. V dropped 4 bases and J dropped 1; count of bases not matched to a gene: 10. The CDR3 loop reads CASSLNDRGESGANVLTF. The CDR3 nucleotides are TGTGCCAGCAGCCTAAACGACAGGGGTGAGTCTGGGGCCAACGTCCTGACTTTC. Complete variable domain (other parts from reference TRBV9 and TRBJ2-6): DSGVTQTPKHLITATGQRVTLRCSPRSGDLSVYWYQQSLDQGLQFLIQYYNGEERAKGNILERFSAQQFPDLHSELNLSSLELGDSALYFCASSLNDRGESGANVLTFGAGSRLTVL.

This clonotype has just a few counts. The gene calls are TRBV4-3 and TRBJ1-4, with TRBD1 matching over 7 bases. Germline assignment: CDR1 LGHNA and CDR2 YSLEER. The trim removed 0 bases at V and 7 bases at J, leaving 8 bases unmatched. This CDR3 has 16 amino acids. In DNA, the CDR3 is TGCGCCAGCAGCCAAGATGGTTTTCAGGGGGTTGAAAAACTGTTTTTT. Its translation is CASSQDGFQGVEKLFF.

This clonotype was seen more than once but under ten times. The chain joins TRBV12-3 or TRBV12-4 to TRBJ1-2; the D is unclear. V gave up 8 bases and J gave up 4 bases, with 8 bases separating them. The CDR3 contains 11 residues. In DNA form, the CDR3 reads TGTGCCAGCCTCGGGATCTATGGCTACACCTTC. Protein product: CASLGIYGYTF.

This clonotype was counted ten times or more. This chain joins TRBV2 and TRBJ2-5; D is ambiguous. The V end was cut by 3 bases, the J end by 5 bases, with 4 bases between. This CDR3 comprises 11 residues. Germline CDR1 is SNHLY and CDR2 is FYNNEI. In DNA, the CDR3 is TGTGCCAGCAGTGAGGTGGAGACCCAGTACTTC. Translation gives CASSEVETQYF.

This clonotype was observed many times. This chain uses TRBV27 with TRBJ2-4; a possible D gene is TRBD1 (5 bases). The germline V gene encodes CDR1 MNHEY and CDR2 SMNVEV (reference sequence). There are 16 residues in the CDR3. Trimming cost V 2 bases and J 8 bases, with 19 bases left between them. The CDR3 nucleotides read TGTGCCAGCAGTTTAAGGGGCAGTGTCATAGGAGACATTCAGTACTTC. Protein: CASSLRGSVIGDIQYF.

V is TRBV27 and J is TRBJ2-3; TRBD2 agrees at 7 bases. Germline loops: CDR1 MNHEY, CDR2 SMNVEV (reference sequence). The CDR3 runs 16 residues. Germline trimming cut 6 bases from V and 4 bases from J; bases unmatched to any gene: 13. The DNA for the CDR3 is TGTGCCAGCAGGGGGGGAGGGCCTGGGGGGGCAGATACGCAGTATTTT. It yields the protein CASRGGGPGGADTQYF.